Listed below are T cell receptor beta chains from one sample, sequenced in a study of shared clonotypes between healthy human individuals. Clones were sequenced by immunoSEQ multiplex PCR, and TCRdb holds only the in-frame ones, with some missing. In the table there are nearly 2 million clones, less than 95% of which are singletons. Sequencing was performed on naive CD8+ T cells sorted from blood. Receptors were obtained from a man between 18 and 29 years old in good health. Both conserved end residues are part of each CDR3. Each record gives: J gene, V gene, clone size, D gene, CDR3 protein, CDR3 DNA. The D gene is left open where the match is weak. The size entry is marked missing in some rows and otherwise reads once, few, many or a size class.

>TRBJ2-7|TRBV29-1|.|.
CSVVGGDLGYEQYF
TGCAGCGTTGTAGGAGGGGATCTGGGCTACGAGCAGTACTTC
>TRBJ2-1|TRBV5-1|.|.
CASSLGGIYNEQFF
TGCGCCAGCAGCCTCGGGGGTATCTACAATGAGCAGTTCTTC
>TRBJ2-3|TRBV6-5|.|.
CASRTGGEGTDTQYF
TGTGCCAGCAGGACCGGCGGGGAAGGTACAGATACGCAGTATTTT
>TRBJ2-7|TRBV4-3|.|TRBD1
CASSQGTPTGGFYEQYF
TGCGCCAGCAGCCAAGGAACCCCGACAGGGGGGTTTTACGAGCAGTACTTC
>TRBJ2-1|TRBV12-5|once|.
CASGTLNSHEQFF
TGTGCTAGTGGTACCTTAAACAGCCATGAGCAGTTCTTC
>TRBJ2-7|TRBV2|.|TRBD2
CASSLAGETYEQYF
TGTGCCAGCAGTTTAGCGGGGGAGACCTACGAGCAGTACTTC
>TRBJ2-4|TRBV19|.|.
CASSPQTGTLQYF
TGTGCCAGTAGTCCACAAACCGGGACCCTTCAGTACTTC
>TRBJ2-1|TRBV7-2|.|.
CASSLGGTFSSYNEQFF
TGTGCCAGCAGCTTAGGAGGGACATTTAGCTCCTACAATGAGCAGTTCTTC
>TRBJ2-4|TRBV4-1|.|TRBD1
CASSPGTGEAKNIQYF
TGCGCCAGCAGCCCTGGGACAGGGGAAGCCAAAAACATTCAGTACTTC
>TRBJ2-3|TRBV5-3|.|TRBD2
CARSIVSGASTDTQYF
TGTGCCAGAAGCATCGTTAGCGGGGCTAGCACAGATACGCAGTATTTT
>TRBJ2-5|TRBV4-3|.|TRBD2
CASSQDLQGLAGGPQETQYF
TGCGCCAGCAGCCAAGATCTTCAGGGGTTAGCGGGAGGGCCTCAAGAGACCCAGTACTTC
>TRBJ1-4|TRBV6-1|.|.
CASSEVWGTNEKLFF
TGTGCCAGCAGTGAAGTATGGGGGACTAATGAAAAACTGTTTTTT
>TRBJ1-1|TRBV27|.|.
CASSGEAFF
TGTGCCAGCAGCGGGGAAGCTTTCTTT
>TRBJ2-7|TRBV13|.|TRBD1
CASAPGTEEQYF
TGTGCCAGCGCACCGGGGACAGAAGAGCAGTACTTC
>TRBJ2-5|TRBV7-9|.|.
CASSLIGEVETQYF
TGTGCCAGCAGCTTAATAGGGGAGGTGGAGACCCAGTACTTC
>TRBJ2-5|TRBV7-9|once|.
CASSYRDSETQYF
TGTGCCAGCAGCTACAGGGATTCTGAGACCCAGTACTTC
>TRBJ1-5|TRBV6-1|.|.
CASSELDRSINQPQHF
TGTGCCAGCAGTGAATTGGACAGAAGTATCAATCAGCCCCAGCATTTT
>TRBJ2-2|TRBV30|.|.
CAWEGTGELFF
TGTGCCTGGGAAGGGACCGGGGAGCTGTTTTTT
>TRBJ2-1|TRBV27|.|TRBD1
CASSSLGATGGVGNEQFF
TGTGCCAGCAGTTCCCTCGGGGCGACAGGGGGGGTAGGCAATGAGCAGTTCTTC
>TRBJ2-7|TRBV27|.|.
CASSVTGSVYEQYF
TGTGCCAGCAGTGTTACAGGTAGTGTCTACGAGCAGTACTTC
>TRBJ2-6|TRBV2|.|.
CASSEANAGANVLTF
TGTGCCAGCAGTGAAGCTAACGCCGGGGCCAACGTCCTGACTTTC
>TRBJ2-7|TRBV7-9|.|TRBD1
CASSLTDREEQYF
TGTGCCAGCAGCCTAACGGACAGGGAAGAGCAGTACTTC
>TRBJ2-2|TRBV27|.|TRBD1
CASSITGGRTGELFF
TGTGCCAGCAGTATAACAGGGGGTCGCACCGGGGAGCTGTTTTTT
>TRBJ2-7|TRBV7-9|.|TRBD1
CASSVGQGAWDEQYF
TGTGCCAGCAGCGTGGGACAGGGGGCGTGGGACGAGCAGTACTTC
>TRBJ2-7|TRBV7-2|.|.
CASSSPGITYEQYF
TGTGCCAGCAGCTCTCCAGGAATTACCTACGAGCAGTACTTC
>TRBJ2-7|TRBV6-6|.|.
CASSFGAAYEQYF
TGTGCCAGCAGTTTTGGGGCAGCCTACGAGCAGTACTTC
>TRBJ2-7|TRBV5-4|few|.
CASSLAGYSYEQYF
TGTGCCAGCAGCTTGGCCGGTTACTCCTACGAGCAGTACTTC
>TRBJ2-3|TRBV7-2|.|.
CASSIRSSKDTQYF
TGTGCCAGCAGCATTCGCTCATCGAAGGATACGCAGTATTTT
>TRBJ2-1|TRBV5-4|.|TRBD2
CASMGGSGTYNEQFF
TGTGCCAGTATGGGGGGGTCAGGGACCTACAATGAGCAGTTCTTC
>TRBJ2-5|TRBV2|once|.
CASSLGVQETQYF
TGTGCCAGCAGCTTAGGGGTCCAAGAGACCCAGTACTTC
>TRBJ1-2|TRBV4-3|.|.
CASSQVGSDWTYGYTF
TGCGCCAGCAGCCAAGTAGGGTCTGACTGGACCTATGGCTACACCTTC
>TRBJ2-5|TRBV6-5|.|.
CASSYPGIQETQYF
TGTGCCAGCAGTTACCCGGGCATCCAAGAGACCCAGTACTTC
>TRBJ2-7|TRBV9|.|.
CASSVEGHSSYEQYF
TGTGCCAGCAGCGTAGAGGGTCACAGCTCCTACGAGCAGTACTTC
>TRBJ1-1|TRBV7-9|.|TRBD1
CASSSPDRGNTEAFF
TGTGCCAGCAGCTCCCCGGACAGGGGTAACACTGAAGCTTTCTTT
>TRBJ2-7|TRBV27|.|TRBD2
CASKRGPYEQYF
TGTGCCAGCAAGCGGGGGCCCTACGAGCAGTACTTC
>TRBJ1-2|TRBV27|.|.
CASSLTVNYGYTF
TGTGCCAGCAGTTTGACGGTTAACTATGGCTACACCTTC
>TRBJ2-5|TRBV11-2|.|.
CASSITVGREEQETQYF
TGTGCCAGCAGCATAACTGTCGGCAGGGAAGAACAAGAGACCCAGTACTTC
>TRBJ1-4|TRBV5-5|.|.
CASSSPSGVTNEKLFF
TGTGCCAGCAGCTCTCCTTCTGGGGTCACTAATGAAAAACTGTTTTTT
>TRBJ2-1|TRBV9|.|TRBD2
CASSATSGGREQFF
TGTGCCAGCAGCGCGACTAGCGGGGGACGGGAGCAGTTCTTC
>TRBJ1-1|TRBV9|.|.
CASSVGGSTEAFF
TGTGCCAGCAGCGTAGGGGGTTCAACTGAAGCTTTCTTT
>TRBJ1-2|TRBV6-5|once|.
CASSYAGVGDGYTF
TGTGCCAGCAGTTACGCGGGGGTAGGGGATGGCTACACCTTC
>TRBJ1-2|TRBV5-6|.|.
CASSTGQGNYGYTF
TGTGCCAGCAGCACGGGGCAGGGGAACTATGGCTACACCTTC
>TRBJ2-2|TRBV30|.|.
CAWSSAVGELFF
TGTGCCTGGAGTTCGGCTGTCGGGGAGCTGTTTTTT
>TRBJ2-3|TRBV4-1|.|TRBD2
CASSSQGGSGGTDTQYF
TGCGCCAGCAGCTCACAGGGTGGTAGCGGGGGTACAGATACGCAGTATTTT
>TRBJ2-1|TRBV30|.|TRBD2
CAWSGGLAGARNNEQFF
TGTGCCTGGAGTGGGGGACTAGCGGGGGCTAGGAACAATGAGCAGTTCTTC
>TRBJ2-5|TRBV30|.|TRBD2
CAWMGAPGGAQYF
TGTGCCTGGATGGGAGCGCCGGGGGGGGCCCAGTACTTC
>TRBJ2-5|TRBV13|.|.
CASSPPTEETQYF
TGTGCCAGCAGCCCCCCAACCGAAGAGACCCAGTACTTC
>TRBJ2-2|TRBV7-6|.|.
CASSREVGVGAGELFF
TGTGCCAGCAGCAGAGAGGTGGGAGTCGGGGCCGGGGAGCTGTTTTTT
>TRBJ2-5|TRBV2|.|.
CASSRQGPQETQYF
TGTGCCAGCAGTCGTCAGGGCCCCCAAGAGACCCAGTACTTC
>TRBJ1-1|TRBV27|.|.
CASSQLSGKAFF
TGTGCCAGCAGCCAACTTTCAGGGAAAGCTTTCTTT
>TRBJ2-1|TRBV9|.|.
CASSVAGEGGEQFF
TGTGCCAGCAGCGTAGCGGGAGAGGGGGGTGAGCAGTTCTTC
>TRBJ2-2|TRBV29-1|once|.
CSVEKENTGELFF
TGCAGCGTTGAGAAGGAGAACACCGGGGAGCTGTTTTTT
>TRBJ2-3|TRBV7-4|once|TRBD2
CASSSGTTRTDTQYF
TGTGCCAGCAGCTCAGGGACTACCCGCACAGATACGCAGTATTTT
>TRBJ1-1|TRBV7-9|.|.
CASSYRNTEAFF
TGTGCCAGCAGCTACAGGAACACTGAAGCTTTCTTT
>TRBJ2-5|TRBV6-5|.|TRBD1
CASSFNRGGVETQYF
TGTGCCAGCAGTTTCAACAGGGGCGGCGTGGAGACCCAGTACTTC
>TRBJ1-1|TRBV5-1|.|.
CASSPEQGQYTEAFF
TGCGCCAGCAGCCCGGAACAGGGTCAATACACTGAAGCTTTCTTT
>TRBJ1-2|TRBV4-1|.|.
CASSPGQKGNYGYTF
TGCGCCAGCAGCCCTGGACAAAAAGGAAACTATGGCTACACCTTC
>TRBJ2-7|TRBV27|.|TRBD1
CASRGQGALEQYF
TGTGCCAGCAGGGGACAGGGGGCACTGGAGCAGTACTTC
>TRBJ2-1|TRBV4-1|.|TRBD2
CASSQDLAGGNNEQFF
TGCGCCAGCAGCCAAGATCTAGCGGGGGGGAACAATGAGCAGTTCTTC